The 16 T cell receptor beta chains below were found in one sample sequenced in a study of blood T cells in healthy people across ages. Through a sample-barcoded 5' primer and a J-beta primer mix, a second PCR was run for roughly 7 to 11 cycles. TCRdb re-analysed the 5' RACE reads in MiXCR, keeping a single row per CDR3 protein. The table shows hundreds of thousands of distinct CDR3 sequences, with 20% to 25% occurring only once. The sequenced material came from blood. These receptors came from a man between 65 and 85 years old in good health.

This clonotype was detected many times. One junction end does not reproduce the germline sequence, and a read error may be involved. V usage is TRBV12-3 or TRBV12-4 and J usage is TRBJ2-3, with D uncertain. This CDR3 is built from 13 residues. This CDR3 reads CASSSSGTDTQYF. The CDR3 nucleotides read TGCGCCAGCAGCTCCAGCGGCACAGATACGCAGTATTTT.

This chain joins TRBV2 and TRBJ2-5, with 7 bases identical to TRBD1. With V trimmed by 4 bases and J by 4 bases, 9 bases remained unmatched. The germline V gene has CDR1 SNHLY and CDR2 FYNNEI. The CDR3 is 15 residues long. The CDR3 reads CASSAGTEFGETQYF. The CDR3 DNA reads as TGTGCCAGCAGTGCCGGGACAGAGTTCGGAGAGACCCAGTACTTC.

V and J are TRBV7-3 and TRBJ1-6, with 7 bases aligning to TRBD1. V shed 4 bases and J 7 bases; nucleotides not matched to a gene: 4. CDR1 and CDR2 (germline): SGHTA, FQGTGA. The CDR3 extends over 14 amino acids. CDR3 in amino acids: CASSSGTVNSPLHF. The CDR3 region has the DNA TGTGCCAGCAGCTCGGGGACAGTAAATTCACCCCTCCACTTT.

The rearrangement uses TRBV20-1 and TRBJ1-1; 10 nucleotides match TRBD1. V trimming: 3 bases; J trimming: 2 bases; junction bases outside the gene matches: 6. Germline-derived CDR1 and CDR2 are DFQATT and SNEGSKA (reference sequence). This CDR3 comprises 15 residues. The CDR3 protein is CSARGGTGANTEAFF. The CDR3 coding sequence is TGCAGTGCTAGGGGCGGGACAGGGGCCAACACTGAAGCTTTCTTT.

This clonotype was observed many times. The chain carries TRBV6-2 or TRBV6-3 and TRBJ2-3, with 10 positions matching TRBD2. With V trimmed by 4 bases and J by 6 bases, 10 bases remained unmatched. The CDR3 consists of 16 residues. CDR1 is MNHEY and CDR2 is SVGEGT in the germline V gene. This chain's CDR3 is CASSSRTSGYTDTQYF. CDR3 nucleotides: TGTGCCAGCAGTTCGCGGACTAGCGGATACACGGATACGCAGTATTTT.

The chain combines TRBV7-2 with TRBJ2-1; 8 nucleotides agree with TRBD1. Germline-derived CDR1 and CDR2 are SGHTA and FQGNSA. This CDR3 is 15 amino acids long. Trimming took 5 bases from V and 5 from J; bases not matched to a gene: 8. CDR3 bases: TGTGCCAGCAGCACTGACAGGGGAGGTCACAATGAGCAGTTCTTC. Translated, it gives CASSTDRGGHNEQFF.

This rearrangement joins TRBV18 to TRBJ2-5; D gene unclear. With the DNA end fitting TRBJ2-1 better, the J assignment may be wrong. Germline V gene sequence: CDR1 KGHSH, CDR2 LQKENI. The CDR3 length is 12 residues. As DNA, the CDR3 is TGTGCCAGCTCACCACTAGTCAATGAGCAGTTCTTC. The encoded protein is CASSPLVNEQFF.

The rearrangement links TRBV20-1 to TRBJ2-7, with 9 bases matching TRBD1. CDR3 size: 15 residues. The ends lost 4 bases at V and 3 bases at J; junction bases unmatched: 10. The germline V gene has CDR1 DFQATT and CDR2 SNEGSKA (reference sequence). CDR3 sequence (DNA): TGCAGTGCTAACCATCCGGGACAGGGTTTCTACGAGCAGTACTTC. It yields the protein CSANHPGQGFYEQYF.

This clonotype appeared a few times. V gene TRBV4-2 combines with J gene TRBJ2-1, with a tentative D call TRBD2 (5 bases). The CDR3 is 16 residues long. The V gene's germline CDR1 is LGHNA and CDR2 YNFKEQ. V lost 1 base and J lost 2, with 12 bases in between. This chain's CDR3 is CASSQVGDYTYNEQFF. CDR3 nucleotides: TGTGCCAGCAGCCAAGTAGGAGACTATACCTACAATGAGCAGTTCTTC.

The gene calls are TRBV21-1 and TRBJ2-1; TRBD2, the table's D call, was not compared with the DNA. TRBV21-1 is classified as a pseudogene. The CDR3 spans 19 residues. The CDR3 sequence is CASSTLAGRLSQSYNEQFF. CDR3 DNA: TGTGCCAGCAGCACACTAGCGGGACGCCTCTCTCAATCCTACAATGAGCAGTTCTTC.

This clonotype occurred once. A read error may account for a junction end that differs from germline. The V gene is TRBV6-5, the J gene TRBJ2-7; maybe TRBD1 (5 bases). This CDR3 has 14 residues. Germline CDR1 MNHEY, CDR2 SVGAGI. CDR3 loop: CASSYSARAYEQYF. In DNA, the CDR3 is TGTGCCAGCAGTTACTCGGCCAGGGCCTATGAGCAGTACTTC.

The V call is TRBV3-1, the J call TRBJ2-7; D might be TRBD1 (5 bases). The DNA end favors TRBJ2-1, so the J call may be wrong. From germline, CDR1 is LGHDT and CDR2 YNNKEL (reference sequence). This CDR3 comprises 13 residues. The CDR3 nucleotides are TGTGCCAGTTGTTCCCTAGGGGCCAATGAGCAGTTCTTC. It is translated as CASCSLGANEQFF.

The CDR3 here is CASSLWGQAPYEQFF. The CDR3 nucleotides are TGTGCCAGCAGTTTATGGGGACAGGCCCCATATGAGCAGTTCTTC. The genes are TRBV27 and TRBJ2-1; TRBD1 agrees at 8 bases. The CDR3 consists of 15 residues. V dropped 1 base and J dropped 8; count of bases not matched to a gene: 7. Germline values: CDR1 MNHEY, CDR2 SMNVEV (reference sequence).

Only a few counts were recorded for this clonotype. The junction differs from germline at one of its ends, possibly a read error. J is TRBJ2-3 and V is TRBV20-1; the match to TRBD2 covers 7 bases. The CDR3 totals 14 residues. Looked up from germline, CDR1 is DFQATT and CDR2 is SNEGSKA (reference sequence). The CDR3 loop is CSASRAGAQETQYF. The CDR3 DNA sequence: TGCAGTGCCTCACGGGCGGGAGCCCAAGAGACCCAGTACTTT.

This chain joins TRBV18 and TRBJ1-2; unclear D gene. Germline V lookup: CDR1 KGHSH, CDR2 LQKENI. V shed 1 base and J shed 1 base, with 10 bases lying between them. The CDR3 length is 15 residues. The CDR3 DNA reads TGTGCCAGCTCACCACGGGAATTAGATAACTATGGCTACACCTTC. Amino acids: CASSPRELDNYGYTF.

The genes are TRBV9 and TRBJ1-2; D is ambiguous. Germline CDR1 is SGDLS and CDR2 is YYNGEE. CDR3 size: 10 residues. V was clipped by 8 bases and J by 5 bases, with 7 bases between them. The CDR3 DNA sequence: TGTGCCAGTAGAGGTTATGGCTACACCTTC. It codes for CASRGYGYTF.